This TCR beta chain was sequenced during a study of chemoradiotherapy in HPV16-positive cancers. The assay was immunoSEQ multiplex PCR, and TCRdb's table has in-frame clones only and misses some. The sample contains 14,000 or so clones, roughly 90% of which appear only once. Trimming at V came to 5 bases and at J to 2 bases, leaving 2 bases not matched to a gene. The CDR3 runs to 13 residues. Looked up from germline, CDR1 is KGHSH and CDR2 is LQKENI. This clone was seen once. The material was tumor tissue, obtained from a patient who underwent chemoradiotherapy. The sequence was collected from a human donor with HPV-associated anogenital cancer. This chain links TRBV18 with TRBJ2-5; 7 bases agree with TRBD1. The CDR3 loop is CASSWDSQETQYF. The DNA for the CDR3 is TGTGCCAGCTCATGGGACAGTCAAGAGACCCAGTACTTC. Based on the CDR3 plus reference TRBV18 and TRBJ2-5, the full variable domain is NAGVMQNPRHLVRRRGQEARLRCSPMKGHSHVYWYRQLPEEGLKFMVYLQKENIIDESGMPKERFSAEFPKEGPSILRIQQVVRGDSAAYFCASSWDSQETQYFGPGTRLLVL.